This T cell receptor (beta chain) was sequenced for a study of monozygotic twins with inflammatory bowel disease. Germline V gene sequence: CDR1 DFQATT, CDR2 SNEGSKA (reference sequence). The CDR3 is made up of 12 amino acids. TCRdb reprocessed the 5' RACE reads and stores each CDR3 protein as one record, lacking DNA. In total, the table holds more than 350,000 distinct CDR3 sequences. Note on this clonotype: As yet, its antigen is unknown.

Study-wide results and limits: Especially with disease activity, IBD patients shared fewer clonotypes with others than healthy twins did. Heterogeneous immunosuppressive treatment regimens may have introduced variability into patient repertoires.

The receptor's source is a human donor with ulcerative colitis or Crohn's disease, or a healthy co-twin of an affected twin (not recorded which). The sample was blood. The chain carries TRBV20-1 and TRBJ1-1; no DNA is available, so the TRBD1 call from TCRdb remains unchecked. CDR3 protein: CSAGQGAPEAFF.